The present T cell receptor beta chain was sequenced within a study of T cell responses to AZD1222 COVID-19 vaccine. The length of the CDR3 is 13 residues. Germline CDR1 and CDR2: SGHAT and FQNNGV. Between the trimmed V and J ends, which lost 4 bases and 5 bases, there was a span of 9 bases. Profiled with immunoSEQ multiplex PCR; TCRdb holds only in-frame clones, not every one. Of about 150,000 clones in the sample, 75% to 90% are singletons; the top ten hold roughly a tenth. The chain employs TRBV11-2 and TRBJ1-5; no clear D gene. The TCR comes from an adult who received the AZD1222 COVID-19 vaccine. Specimen: peripheral blood, collected 28 days after the second AZD1222 dose. The CDR3 reads CASSSGWDQPQHF. DNA of the CDR3: TGTGCCAGCAGCTCCGGCTGGGATCAGCCCCAGCATTTT.